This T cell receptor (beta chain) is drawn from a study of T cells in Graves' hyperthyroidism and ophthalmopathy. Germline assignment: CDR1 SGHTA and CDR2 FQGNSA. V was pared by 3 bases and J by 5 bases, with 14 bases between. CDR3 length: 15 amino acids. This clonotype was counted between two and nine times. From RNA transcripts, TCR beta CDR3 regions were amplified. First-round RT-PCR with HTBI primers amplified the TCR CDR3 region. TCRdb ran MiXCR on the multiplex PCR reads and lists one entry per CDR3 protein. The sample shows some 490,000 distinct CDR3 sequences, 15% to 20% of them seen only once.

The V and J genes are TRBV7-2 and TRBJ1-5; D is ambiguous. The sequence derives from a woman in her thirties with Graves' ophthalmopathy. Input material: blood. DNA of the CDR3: TGTGCCAGCAGCTTGGGCCTCAGTCGTTATCAGCCCCAGCATTTT. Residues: CASSLGLSRYQPQHF.